One sample yielded the 26 T cell receptor beta chains listed below, sequenced in a study of post-analysis software for immune sequencing data. Study-level findings and limits: TRBV segments more frequent in patients than in controls numbered roughly 5 and included TRBV5-6, TRBV5-1 and TRBV20-1.

Every TCR beta cDNA library bore unique molecular identifiers. TCRdb ran MiXCR on the PCR reads and lists one entry per CDR3 protein. In the table there are approximately 730,000 distinct CDR3 sequences, approximately 30% of which are singletons. No antigen is known for these receptors. Material: blood. These receptors came from a girl aged 10 to 17 with multiple sclerosis.

This clonotype was found a few times. The chain carries TRBV20-1 and TRBJ2-7; the match to TRBD1 covers 8 bases. The CDR3 consists of 14 residues. Germline CDR1 is DFQATT and CDR2 is SNEGSKA (reference sequence). After removal of 4 bases from V and 0 bases from J, the junction contained 5 bases not matched to a gene. The CDR3 coding sequence is TGCAGTGCTACCAGGACAGGGAGCTCCTACGAGCAGTACTTC. Translation gives CSATRTGSSYEQYF.

This chain connects TRBV11-2 to TRBJ2-1; possible D gene TRBD2, 6 bases. The CDR3 contains 14 residues. Germline V lookup: CDR1 SGHAT, CDR2 FQNNGV. Trimming removed 8 bases from V and 5 bases from J, with 16 bases in between. CDR3 protein: CASLRPSENNEQFF. The DNA of the CDR3 is TGTGCCAGCCTTAGGCCTAGCGAAAACAATGAGCAGTTCTTC.

This clonotype was seen a handful of times. The rearrangement joins TRBV5-1 to TRBJ1-5; possibly TRBD1 for D (6 bases). The CDR3 has 17 residues. The germline gives CDR1 SGHRS, CDR2 YFSETQ. Trimming removed 4 bases from V and 0 bases from J, with 17 bases in between. The CDR3 nucleotides read TGCGCCAGCAGCCCGGGCGACAGGACAGATAGCAATCAGCCCCAGCATTTT. As protein: CASSPGDRTDSNQPQHF.

As for this clonotype: A much larger clone differs by one base, so this may be a read error. The chain has TRBV10-3 and TRBJ2-3, with D tentatively TRBD1 (5 bases). The CDR3 contains 14 residues. Looked up from germline, CDR1 is ENHRY and CDR2 is SYGVKD. The CDR3 protein is CAISESLQADAQYF. In DNA form, the CDR3 reads TGTGCCATCAGTGAGTCGCTACAGGCAGATGCGCAGTATTTT.

This chain uses TRBV20-1 with TRBJ1-5, with D perhaps TRBD1 (6 bases). The CDR3 is made up of 14 amino acids. Germline assignment: CDR1 DFQATT and CDR2 SNEGSKA (reference sequence). Trimming took 4 bases from V and 5 from J, leaving 15 bases between them. The CDR3 DNA sequence: TGCAGTGCTACCCCCTCACAGGGAGATCAGCCCCAGCATTTT. Amino acid sequence: CSATPSQGDQPQHF.

CDR3 DNA sequence: TGTGCCAGCAGCTTCGTAGGCAGCACCTACGAGCAGTACTTC. This gives the protein CASSFVGSTYEQYF. This chain uses TRBV7-8 with TRBJ2-7, with no clear D. The CDR3 totals 14 residues. The germline gives CDR1 SGHVS, CDR2 FQNEAQ. Trimming took 3 bases from V and 2 from J, leaving 11 bases between them.

As for this clonotype: At one end the junction does not follow the germline gene, possibly because of a read error. This rearrangement joins TRBV7-8 to TRBJ2-1; a possible D gene is TRBD2 (5 bases). The CDR3 contains 15 residues. Germline V gene lookup returns CDR1 SGHVS and CDR2 FQNEAQ. The CDR3 sequence: CASSPVGSSYNGQFF. The CDR3 DNA reads TGTGCCAGCAGCCCCGTGGGGAGCTCCTACAATGGGCAGTTCTTC.

The chain has TRBV6-1 and TRBJ2-5; D possibly matches TRBD1 or TRBD2 (5 bases each). Germline V CDR1 and CDR2: MNHNS, SASEGT. V lost 6 bases and J lost 11, with 22 bases in between. The length of the CDR3 is 14 residues. The CDR3 region is CASRLTGARDEQYF. As DNA, the CDR3 is TGTGCCAGCAGGTTAACCGGGGCCCGGGATGAGCAGTACTTC.

With regard to this clonotype: The junction differs from germline at one of its ends, possibly a read error. The rearrangement uses TRBV29-1 and TRBJ1-1, with D possibly matching TRBD1 (5 bases). The CDR3 is made up of 13 amino acids. Germline loops: CDR1 SQVTM, CDR2 ANQGSEA. CDR3 residues: CGVGQGYNTEAFF. The CDR3 DNA is TGCGGCGTTGGGCAGGGATATAACACTGAAGCTTTCTTT. Using reference TRBV29-1 and TRBJ1-1 for the parts outside the CDR3, the full variable domain is SAVISQKPSRDICQRGTSLTIQCQVDSQVTMMFWYRQQPGQSLTLIATANQGSEATYESGFVIDKFPISRPNLTFSTLTVSNMSPEDSSIYLCGVGQGYNTEAFFGQGTRLTVV.

This clonotype appeared a few times. The rearrangement joins TRBV2 to TRBJ2-3; D perhaps matches TRBD1 (6 bases). Germline CDR1 SNHLY, CDR2 FYNNEI. Trimming took off 6 bases at V and 3 bases at J, with 19 bases between the two ends. This CDR3 has 16 residues. The CDR3: CASSLLQGFGTDTQYF. The DNA of the CDR3 is TGTGCCAGCAGCCTACTACAGGGATTCGGTACAGATACGCAGTATTTT.

A few counts support this clonotype. This chain uses TRBV6-1 with TRBJ2-2, with TRBD2 matching over 7 bases. CDR1 and CDR2 (germline): MNHNS, SASEGT. CDR3 size: 16 residues. V shed 8 bases and J 5 bases; nucleotides not matched to a gene: 14. CDR3 coding DNA: TGTGCCAGCGACCAAGGCGCGGGAGTATCAACCGGGGAGCTGTTTTTT. This translates into CASDQGAGVSTGELFF.

The rearrangement joins TRBV20-1 to TRBJ2-6, with D unclear. In germline, CDR1 is DFQATT, CDR2 SNEGSKA (reference sequence). V was shortened by 3 bases and J by 1 base, with 16 bases between the two germline ends. The CDR3 is made up of 17 amino acids. CDR3 DNA sequence: TGCAGTGCTAGGTTGGTCACCAGCCTTTCTGGGGCCAACGTCCTGACTTTC. This translates into CSARLVTSLSGANVLTF.

The chain couples TRBV18 to TRBJ1-4, with a possible D match to TRBD1 (5 bases). V lost 6 bases and J lost 2, with 13 bases in between. Germline CDR1 KGHSH, CDR2 LQKENI. This CDR3 comprises 15 residues. CDR3 coding DNA: TGTGCCAGCTCTTCCCGACAGAACACTAATGAAAAACTGTTTTTT. This codes for CASSSRQNTNEKLFF.

This clonotype was seen only a few times. The chain is built from TRBV12-3 or TRBV12-4 and TRBJ2-5, with 12 bases identical to TRBD2. The CDR3 totals 15 residues. J was trimmed by 6 bases and V by 5 bases; bases with no gene match: 7. Here the CDR3 reads CASSPGLAGSKTQYF. For the CDR3, the DNA is TGTGCCAGCAGTCCCGGACTAGCGGGATCAAAGACCCAGTACTTC.

This clonotype was observed a handful of times. The chain links TRBV12-3 or TRBV12-4 to TRBJ2-3; D possibly corresponds to TRBD2 (6 bases). Trimming took off 8 bases at V and 1 base at J, with 13 bases between the two ends. CDR3 length: 14 residues. The CDR3 DNA follows: TGTGCCAGCCGACTGTGGGAGGGCACAGATACGCAGTATTTT. This gives the protein CASRLWEGTDTQYF.

To note about this clonotype: This could be a read error, since a much larger clone is one nucleotide away. The J gene is TRBJ1-6, the V gene TRBV5-1; no firm D call. The CDR3 is made up of 14 amino acids. In germline, CDR1 is SGHRS, CDR2 YFSETQ. CDR3 sequence reads: CASSLDPFNSPPHF. In nucleotides, the CDR3 is TGCGCCAGCAGCTTGGACCCCTTCAATTCACCCCCCCACTTT.

This clonotype was seen a few times. The V and J genes are TRBV4-3 and TRBJ1-2, with D unresolved. Germline-derived CDR1 and CDR2 are LGHNA and YSLEER. The CDR3 contains 15 residues. Trimming left V 0 bases short and J 4 bases short, with 12 bases between. The CDR3 is CASSQDRAGPYGYTF. DNA of the CDR3: TGCGCCAGCAGCCAAGATCGGGCGGGCCCCTATGGCTACACCTTC.

V gene TRBV20-1 combines with J gene TRBJ2-1; D possibly corresponds to TRBD2 (5 bases). V was trimmed by 6 bases and J by 0 bases, leaving 21 bases between them. The CDR3 has 17 amino acids. Germline V gene data show CDR1 as DFQATT and CDR2 as SNEGSKA (reference sequence). The CDR3 sequence is CSAPRPLGEYSYNEQFF. In DNA form, the CDR3 reads TGCAGTGCACCCCGGCCCCTCGGGGAGTACTCCTACAATGAGCAGTTCTTC.

This clonotype was recorded a few times. The chain recombines TRBV20-1 with TRBJ1-5; 12 bases are shared with TRBD1. Germline values: CDR1 DFQATT, CDR2 SNEGSKA (reference sequence). The V segment lost 2 bases and the J segment 4 bases; nucleotides outside the gene matches: 9. This CDR3 has 17 amino acids. The CDR3: CSARPLRDRGPNQPQHF. The CDR3 nucleotides read TGCAGTGCTAGACCTCTCCGGGACAGGGGGCCTAATCAGCCCCAGCATTTT.

About this clonotype itself: Its ends do not fully match the called genes, so a read error is possible. Here the CDR3 DNA reads TGTGCCAGCAGTCAAGAGCAAAGCTATAATTCACCCCTCCACTTT. This codes for CASSQEQSYNSPLHF. The chain employs TRBV14 and TRBJ1-6; D gene unclear. CDR1 and CDR2 from the germline V gene are SGHDN and FVKESK. The CDR3 is made up of 15 amino acids.

In its sample, this clonotype was seen a few times. V usage is TRBV5-6 and J usage is TRBJ1-6, with TRBD1 identical over 7 bases. The germline V gene has CDR1 SGHDT and CDR2 YYEEEE. The CDR3 loop spans 16 amino acids. After removal of 0 bases from V and 7 bases from J, the junction contained 7 bases not matched to a gene. CDR3 protein: CASSLAGQTSNSPLHF. The CDR3 coding sequence is TGTGCCAGCAGCTTGGCGGGACAGACTTCAAATTCACCCCTCCACTTT.

This clonotype was detected only a few times. This chain connects TRBV6-6 to TRBJ1-2, with no clear D. The V and J ends lost 8 bases and 3 bases respectively, with 10 bases between them. The germline gives CDR1 MNHNY, CDR2 SVGAGI (reference sequence). The CDR3 totals 12 residues. CDR3: CASAGSDYGYTF. In nucleotides, the CDR3 is TGTGCCAGCGCGGGGTCCGACTATGGCTACACCTTC.

In its sample, this clonotype was seen once. One junction end disagrees with the germline gene, perhaps due to a read error. The rearrangement joins TRBV5-5 to TRBJ1-1; D is unresolved. Germline CDR1 SGHKS, CDR2 YYEKEE (reference sequence). This CDR3 region has 13 residues. CDR3 sequence: CAGSTGVNTEAFF. The CDR3 region has the DNA TGTGCCGGCAGCACTGGGGTGAACACTGAAGCTTTCTTT. Variable domain in full (rest from reference TRBV5-5 and TRBJ1-1): DAGVTQSPTHLIKTRGQQVTLRCSPISGHKSVSWYQQVLGQGPQFIFQYYEKEERGRGNFPDRFSARQFPNYSSELNVNALLLGDSALYLCAGSTGVNTEAFFGQGTRLTVV.

This chain connects TRBV5-6 to TRBJ2-1; D gene ambiguous. The CDR3 contains 12 residues. With 7 bases removed from V and 7 bases from J, the gap between germline ends came to 12 bases. Germline loops: CDR1 SGHDT, CDR2 YYEEEE. This CDR3 reads CASQVVRNEQFF. In DNA, the CDR3 is TGTGCCAGCCAGGTTGTTAGAAATGAGCAGTTCTTC.

The chain recombines TRBV5-1 with TRBJ1-6; TRBD1 is a possible D gene (5 bases). In germline, CDR1 is SGHRS, CDR2 YFSETQ. This CDR3 comprises 15 residues. Trimming cost V 4 bases and J 7 bases, with 15 bases left between them. CDR3 DNA: TGCGCCAGCAGCGGTCCGGGACGGGAAAATTCACCCCTCCACTTT. It specifies CASSGPGRENSPLHF.

There are a few counts of this clonotype. The chain uses TRBV9 and TRBJ1-2; maybe TRBD1 (6 bases). CDR3 size: 16 residues. Germline loops: CDR1 SGDLS, CDR2 YYNGEE. Trimming shortened V by 3 bases and J by 6 bases, and 21 bases separated the two germline ends. DNA of the CDR3: TGTGCCAGCAGCGCCCAAAGACAGCCGGGGGGCCATGGCTACACCTTC. Translating gives CASSAQRQPGGHGYTF. Full variable domain (outside the CDR3, taken from reference TRBV9 and TRBJ1-2): DSGVTQTPKHLITATGQRVTLRCSPRSGDLSVYWYQQSLDQGLQFLIQYYNGEERAKGNILERFSAQQFPDLHSELNLSSLELGDSALYFCASSAQRQPGGHGYTFGSGTRLTVV.